This T cell receptor (beta chain) was found in a study of T-cell memory formation after mild COVID-19. Study results and limitations: Proof of SARS-CoV-2 specificity was absent for the second-wave clones that crested on day 37.

V shed 1 base, J shed 8 bases, and the junction held 9 bases outside the gene matches. Germline V CDR1 and CDR2: MGHRA, YSYEKL. The CDR3 has 16 amino acids. Each CDR3 protein is one row after TCRdb ran MiXCR on the 5' RACE reads. This repertoire shows 240,000 or so distinct CDR3 sequences, approximately 10% found once; its top ten account for around 21%. As to this clonotype: Its specificity is not known.

The receptor was derived from a man in his late teens or twenties who had mild COVID-19 (a few samples of this study predate the infection). Cell type and time point are not known. Sequenced sample: PBMCs or a T cell subset sorted from them (not recorded which). V is TRBV4-1 and J is TRBJ2-1; 9 bases match TRBD1. The DNA for the CDR3 is TGCGCCAGCAGCCAAGGACCGGGACAGGGTCACGATGAGCAGTTCTTC. Residues: CASSQGPGQGHDEQFF.